A selection of T cell receptor beta chains follows, all from one sample in a study of blood T cells in healthy people across ages. Each CDR3 protein gets one entry after TCRdb re-called the 5' RACE reads with MiXCR. The sample records about 690,000 distinct CDR3 sequences, about 43% being singletons. Input material: blood. Receptors were obtained from an older man in good health. CDR3s include the opening cysteine and the closing phenylalanine or tryptophan. A D gene is named only where the DNA matches it firmly. Rows give clone size only sometimes, using once, few, many, or a class for an expanded clone.

>TRBJ2-7|once|TRBD2|TRBV7-2
TGTGCCAGCAGCCGATTCGGGACTAGCGCCACGATCTCCTACGAGCAGTACTTC
CASSRFGTSATISYEQYF
>TRBJ2-7|few|.|TRBV28
TGTGCCAGCAGTTCCCTCCGGGAGATCTACGAGCAGTACTTC
CASSSLREIYEQYF
>TRBJ2-7|.|TRBD2|TRBV7-2
TGTGCCAGCAGCTTCACCGGGACTAGCGGGAGACTGGGCAATGAGCAGTACTTC
CASSFTGTSGRLGNEQYF
>TRBJ2-7|.|TRBD1|TRBV24-1
TGTGCCACCAGTGATGTGCGGGGACAGGTCAACGAGCAGTACTTC
CATSDVRGQVNEQYF
>TRBJ2-5|many|.|TRBV6-2/TRBV6-3
TGTGCCAGCAGTTCCGTATCGGAGACCCAGTACTTC
CASSSVSETQYF
>TRBJ2-7|many|TRBD2|TRBV20-1
TGCAGTGCTACTAGCGGGGGGCCGCCCTACGAGCAGTACTTC
CSATSGGPPYEQYF
>TRBJ1-4|.|.|TRBV7-9
TGTGCCAGCAGTCTGCCGAGGCCCAATGAAAAACTGTTTTTT
CASSLPRPNEKLFF
>TRBJ1-2|few|.|TRBV4-2
TGTGCCAGCAGCCAAGATAGGGCTGTGGGCTACACCTTC
CASSQDRAVGYTF
>TRBJ1-2|few|.|TRBV7-2
TGTGCCAGCAGCTTAGTAGGCAGGGGATTGGGCGGCTACACCTTC
CASSLVGRGLGGYTF
>TRBJ2-7|.|.|TRBV9
TGTGCCAGCAGCGTGGACGGGGCAGGCTACGAGCAGTACTTC
CASSVDGAGYEQYF
>TRBJ2-3|few|.|TRBV6-2/TRBV6-3
TGTGCCAGCAGTTACTCGATTCAGGGATCGCAGTATTTT
CASSYSIQGSQYF
>TRBJ2-4|few|TRBD2|TRBV10-3
TGTGCCATCAGTGAGTCGCCGGGAGGTGGAAACATTCAGTACTTC
CAISESPGGGNIQYF
>TRBJ2-5|few|.|TRBV7-3
TGTGCCAGCAGCCCCTACGGGAGAGGGGAGACCCAGTACTTC
CASSPYGRGETQYF
>TRBJ2-5|.|TRBD1|TRBV4-3
TGCGCCAGCAGCCAAGGATTCAGGGGGCGGCAAGAGACCCAGTACTTC
CASSQGFRGRQETQYF
>TRBJ1-5|.|.|TRBV2
TGTGCCAGCAGTGGCCTGACAGTCGCTCAGCCCCAGCATTTT
CASSGLTVAQPQHF
>TRBJ2-7|.|TRBD2|TRBV27
TGTGCCAGCAGTTTACATAGCGGGAGGGTTAATGAGCAGTACTTC
CASSLHSGRVNEQYF
>TRBJ2-1|.|.|TRBV5-1
TGCGCCAGCAAGGAGGGGGACACCAATGAGCAGTTCTTC
CASKEGDTNEQFF
>TRBJ2-7|few|.|TRBV6-2/TRBV6-3
TGTGCCAGCAGTTTACAAAACGAGCAGTACTTC
CASSLQNEQYF
>TRBJ2-6|.|TRBD1|TRBV11-3
TGTGCCAGCAGCTTAGGACAGGGAAACTCTGGGGCCAACGTCCTGACTTTC
CASSLGQGNSGANVLTF
>TRBJ2-1|many|.|TRBV14
TGTGCCAGCAGCCAAGAGGCATCAGGGGATGAGCAGTTCTTC
CASSQEASGDEQFF
>TRBJ2-2|once|TRBD2|TRBV6-2/TRBV6-3
TGTGCCAGCAGTTACGTCGTAGCGGGAGTTAATTGGAACACCGGGGAGCTGTTTTTT
CASSYVVAGVNWNTGELFF
>TRBJ2-7|few|TRBD2|TRBV7-8
TGTGCCAGCAGCCTCGGGACTAGCGGGCTCTACGAGCAGTACTTC
CASSLGTSGLYEQYF
>TRBJ2-7|.|.|TRBV4-1
TGCGCCAGCAGGGGACGCTACGAGCAGTACTTC
CASRGRYEQYF
>TRBJ2-3|.|TRBD2|TRBV27
TGTGCCAGCAGTTTACTAGCGGGGGTGCGTGATACGCAGTATTTT
CASSLLAGVRDTQYF
>TRBJ2-3|.|.|TRBV20-1
TGCAGTGCCAGGGGAGGGACTTCCCCAGATACGCAGTATTTT
CSARGGTSPDTQYF
>TRBJ2-1|.|TRBD2|TRBV12-3/TRBV12-4
TGTGCCAGCAGGGATACGCTGGTGCGAACTAGCGCTAACAATGAGCAGTTCTTC
CASRDTLVRTSANNEQFF
>TRBJ2-5|.|TRBD2|TRBV11-3
TGTGCCAGCAGCGAACTAGCGGAAGAGACCCAGTACTTC
CASSELAEETQYF
>TRBJ2-5|few|.|TRBV10-1
TGCGCCAGCAGTGAGCGCAGGGTGGAGACCCAGTACTTC
CASSERRVETQYF
>TRBJ2-7|few|.|TRBV7-2
TGTGCCAGCAGCTTACTCCTAGCGCACGAGCAGTACTTC
CASSLLLAHEQYF
>TRBJ2-1|few|.|TRBV20-1
TGCAGTGCTGGCCTCAATGAGCAGTTCTTC
CSAGLNEQFF
>TRBJ2-4|many|.|TRBV28
TGTGCCAGCAGCCGAACCCCCAGGGCCCTGGGCATTCAGTACTTC
CASSRTPRALGIQYF